What follows is one T cell receptor (beta chain) and its context. The sample originates from a study of shared clonotypes between healthy human individuals. The CDR3 consists of 14 residues. V was cut by 4 bases and J by 4 bases, with 14 bases left in between. Germline CDR1 is SNHLY and CDR2 is FYNNEI. Assay used: immunoSEQ multiplex PCR; TCRdb lists only in-frame clones, some missing. This table holds over 300,000 clones, roughly 84% found once. V usage is TRBV2 and J usage is TRBJ2-7; possibly TRBD2 for D (6 bases). Input material: memory CD8+ T cells sorted from blood. Subset noted: CD45RO+ cells pooled with CCR7-negative TemRA cells. The TCR originated in a young man in good health. CDR3 sequence: CASSVGGLAYEQYF. The CDR3 region has the DNA TGTGCCAGCAGTGTGGGGGGACTGGCTTACGAGCAGTACTTC.